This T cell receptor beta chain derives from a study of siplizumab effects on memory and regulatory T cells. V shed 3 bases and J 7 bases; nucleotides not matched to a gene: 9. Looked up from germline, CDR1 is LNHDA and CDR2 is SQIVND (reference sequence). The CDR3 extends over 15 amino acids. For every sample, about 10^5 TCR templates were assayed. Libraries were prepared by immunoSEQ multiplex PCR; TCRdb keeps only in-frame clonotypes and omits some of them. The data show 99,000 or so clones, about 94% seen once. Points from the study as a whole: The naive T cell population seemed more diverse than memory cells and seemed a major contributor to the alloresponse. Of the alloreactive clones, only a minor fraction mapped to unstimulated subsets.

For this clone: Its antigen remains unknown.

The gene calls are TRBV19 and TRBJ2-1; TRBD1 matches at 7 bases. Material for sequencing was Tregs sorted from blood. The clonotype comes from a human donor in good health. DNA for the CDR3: TGTGCCAGTAGTATCGGAGGAAGGGGGCTGAATGAGCAGTTCTTC. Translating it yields CASSIGGRGLNEQFF.